This T cell receptor (beta chain) was captured by sequencing in a study of blood T cell repertoires in COVID-19. Across the whole study: The analysed material was cDNA or gDNA that came from T cells, B-cell-depleted T cells, or PBMCs.

In the original processing: Nucleated cell number was recorded as an estimate derived from reference gene primer amplification. TCRdb keeps only in-frame clones here, not all; method: immunoSEQ multiplex PCR. That table supplies the V and J calls and clone size; D and trimming were determined from the DNA. The repertoire holds fewer than 300,000 clones, with 80% to 90% as singletons. Which cohort a participant joined came from the clinical history participants gave. The CDR3 contains 16 residues. Deletions cut 5 bases from V and 0 bases from J, with 13 bases between. Sample: PBMCs or T cells enriched from blood (not recorded which). The gene calls are TRBV6-7 and TRBJ1-4; D might be TRBD1 (5 bases). TRBV6-7 is recorded as an ORF, its role being uncertain. This receptor was taken from a man aged 40-55 years who had recovered from COVID-19. The DNA for the CDR3 is TGTGCCAGCAGTCCACGTGGGGCCGCAACTAATGAAAAACTGTTTTTT. Its translation: CASSPRGAATNEKLFF.